These 6 T cell receptor beta chains came from one sample sequenced in a study of shared clonotypes between healthy human individuals. Data came from immunoSEQ multiplex PCR; TCRdb stores just in-frame clones and leaves some out. The top ten clones hold 0.37% of a sample with some 2,500,000 clones, under 95% of them seen once. Specimen: naive CD4+ T cells from PBMCs. Described subset: CD45RA+ positively selected. All receptors derive from a man aged 18 to 30 in good health. Some clones in this sample may be carry-over from other donors' samples.

The gene calls are TRBV2 and TRBJ1-6; possible D gene TRBD1, 5 bases. Trimming removed 5 bases from V and 10 bases from J, with 18 bases in between. The CDR3 sequence is 15 residues long. Germline loops: CDR1 SNHLY, CDR2 FYNNEI. In DNA, the CDR3 is TGTGCCAGCAGTACCCGGGACGCGTTAACCTCACCCCTCCACTTT. It translates to CASSTRDALTSPLHF. Drawing the rest from reference TRBV2 and TRBJ1-6, the complete variable domain is EPEVTQTPSHQVTQMGQEVILRCVPISNHLYFYWYRQILGQKVEFLVSFYNNEISEKSEIFDDQFSVERPDGSNFTLKIRSTKLEDSAMYFCASSTRDALTSPLHFGNGTRLTVT.

The chain is built from TRBV19 and TRBJ2-1; D is possibly TRBD2 (5 bases). Trimming stripped 1 base from V and 7 bases from J, with 8 bases between. The CDR3 totals 13 residues. Per the germline V gene, CDR1 is LNHDA and CDR2 is SQIVND (reference sequence). The CDR3 here is CASSIGRMNEQFF. The DNA for the CDR3 is TGTGCCAGTAGTATAGGGAGGATGAATGAGCAGTTCTTC.

This clone was detected only a few times. V is TRBV5-1 and J is TRBJ2-1, with 10 bases fitting TRBD2. Trimming cost V 4 bases and J 9 bases; bases outside gene matches: 19. CDR1 is SGHRS, CDR2 YFSETQ, per germline. The CDR3 runs to 18 residues. The CDR3 region is CASSPQGLAQGMVGEQFF. CDR3 DNA sequence: TGCGCCAGCAGCCCCCAGGGACTAGCGCAGGGCATGGTGGGTGAGCAGTTCTTC.

This clone was counted once. CDR3 region: CASSQYGSRVAGYNEQFF. The CDR3 DNA follows: TGCGCCAGCAGCCAGTATGGATCGAGGGTAGCGGGCTACAATGAGCAGTTCTTC. The gene calls are TRBV4-1 and TRBJ2-1; TRBD2 matches 7 bases. V shed 3 bases and J 3 bases; nucleotides not matched to a gene: 14. In germline, CDR1 is MGHRA, CDR2 YSYEKL. The CDR3 extends over 18 amino acids.

The rearrangement links TRBV7-9 to TRBJ1-1; D is unresolved. Germline CDR1 SEHNR, CDR2 FQNEAQ (reference sequence). The CDR3 sequence is 15 residues long. Trimming pared 5 bases from V and 2 bases from J, leaving 15 bases between. This CDR3 reads CASSPDRTFNTEAFF. DNA of the CDR3: TGTGCCAGCAGCCCGGACCGTACCTTTAACACTGAAGCTTTCTTT.

With regard to this clone: Other DNA sequences of this sample code for an identical CDR3. The rearrangement uses TRBV28 and TRBJ2-5; D uncertain. The CDR3 consists of 11 residues. Trimming stripped 6 bases from V and 3 bases from J, with 5 bases between. Germline V gene lookup returns CDR1 MDHEN and CDR2 SYDVKM. As DNA, the CDR3 is TGTGCCAGCAGGGTCGAAGAGACCCAGTACTTC. It yields the protein CASRVEETQYF.